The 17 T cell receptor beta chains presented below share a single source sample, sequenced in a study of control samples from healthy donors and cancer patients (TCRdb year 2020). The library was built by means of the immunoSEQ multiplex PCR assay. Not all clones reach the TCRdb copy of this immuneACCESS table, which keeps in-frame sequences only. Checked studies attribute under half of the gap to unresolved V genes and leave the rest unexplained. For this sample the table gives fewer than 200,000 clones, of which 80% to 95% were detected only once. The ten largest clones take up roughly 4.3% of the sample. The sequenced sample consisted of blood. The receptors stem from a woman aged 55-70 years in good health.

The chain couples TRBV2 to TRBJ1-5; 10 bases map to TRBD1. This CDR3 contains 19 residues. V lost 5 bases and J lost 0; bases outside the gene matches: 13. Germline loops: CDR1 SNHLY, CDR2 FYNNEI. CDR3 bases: TGTGCCAGCAGTCTACCGGGACAGGGGCCGCCTTATAGCAATCAGCCCCAGCATTTT. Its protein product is CASSLPGQGPPYSNQPQHF. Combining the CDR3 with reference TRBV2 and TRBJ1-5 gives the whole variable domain EPEVTQTPSHQVTQMGQEVILRCVPISNHLYFYWYRQILGQKVEFLVSFYNNEISEKSEIFDDQFSVERPDGSNFTLKIRSTKLEDSAMYFCASSLPGQGPPYSNQPQHFGDGTRLSIL.

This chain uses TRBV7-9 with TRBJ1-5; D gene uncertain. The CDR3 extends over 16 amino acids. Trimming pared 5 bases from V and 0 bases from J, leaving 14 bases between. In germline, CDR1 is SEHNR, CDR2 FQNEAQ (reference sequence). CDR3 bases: TGTGCCAGCAGCAAAGGGCCCGACCATAGCAATCAGCCCCAGCATTTT. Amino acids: CASSKGPDHSNQPQHF. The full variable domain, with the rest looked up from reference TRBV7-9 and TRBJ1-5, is DTGVSQNPRHKITKRGQNVTFRCDPISEHNRLYWYRQTLGQGPEFLTYFQNEAQLEKSRLLSDRFSAERPKGSFSTLEIQRTEQGDSAMYLCASSKGPDHSNQPQHFGDGTRLSIL.

The CDR3 nucleotides read TGTGCCAGCAGTGAAATGGTGGACACTGAAGCTTTCTTT. Protein sequence: CASSEMVDTEAFF. V and J are TRBV2 and TRBJ1-1; D gene uncertain. CDR1 and CDR2 from the germline V gene are SNHLY and FYNNEI. Between the trimmed V and J ends, which lost 2 bases and 3 bases, there was a span of 7 bases. The CDR3 contains 13 residues.

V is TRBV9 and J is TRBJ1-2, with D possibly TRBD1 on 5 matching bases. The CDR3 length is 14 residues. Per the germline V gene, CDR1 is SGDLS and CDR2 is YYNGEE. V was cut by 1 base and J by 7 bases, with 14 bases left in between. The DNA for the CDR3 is TGTGCCAGCAGCGTATCTAGAGGGGCCGGTGGCTACACCTTC. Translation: CASSVSRGAGGYTF.

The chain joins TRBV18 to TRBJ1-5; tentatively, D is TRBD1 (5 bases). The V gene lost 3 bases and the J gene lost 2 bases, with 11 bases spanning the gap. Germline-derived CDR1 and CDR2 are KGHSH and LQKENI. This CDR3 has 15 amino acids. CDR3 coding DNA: TGTGCCAGCTCACCGGGGGGAATGGGCAATCAGCCCCAGCATTTT. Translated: CASSPGGMGNQPQHF. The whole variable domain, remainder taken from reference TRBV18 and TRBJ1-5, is NAGVMQNPRHLVRRRGQEARLRCSPMKGHSHVYWYRQLPEEGLKFMVYLQKENIIDESGMPKERFSAEFPKEGPSILRIQQVVRGDSAAYFCASSPGGMGNQPQHFGDGTRLSIL.

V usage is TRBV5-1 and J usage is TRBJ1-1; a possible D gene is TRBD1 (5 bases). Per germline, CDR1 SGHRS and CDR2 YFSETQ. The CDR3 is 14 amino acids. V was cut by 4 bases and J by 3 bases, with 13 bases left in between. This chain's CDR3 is CASSSIQEDTEAFF. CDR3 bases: TGCGCCAGCAGCAGTATACAGGAAGACACTGAAGCTTTCTTT.

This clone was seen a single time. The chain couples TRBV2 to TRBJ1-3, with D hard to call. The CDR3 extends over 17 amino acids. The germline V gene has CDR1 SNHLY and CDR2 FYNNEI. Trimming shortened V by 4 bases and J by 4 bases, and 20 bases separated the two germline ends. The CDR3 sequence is CASSGNPGTPFGNTIYF. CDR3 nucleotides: TGTGCCAGCAGTGGGAATCCAGGTACCCCCTTCGGAAACACCATATATTTT.

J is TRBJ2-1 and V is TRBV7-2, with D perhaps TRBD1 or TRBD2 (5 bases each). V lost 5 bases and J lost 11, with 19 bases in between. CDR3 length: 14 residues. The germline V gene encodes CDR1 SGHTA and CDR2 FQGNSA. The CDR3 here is CASSPGTSRAKQFF. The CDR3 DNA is TGTGCCAGCAGCCCCGGGACGTCTAGGGCAAAGCAGTTCTTC. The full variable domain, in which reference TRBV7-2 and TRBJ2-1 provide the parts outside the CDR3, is GAGVSQSPSNKVTEKGKDVELRCDPISGHTALYWYRQSLGQGLEFLIYFQGNSAPDKSGLPSDRFSAERTGGSVSTLTIQRTQQEDSAVYLCASSPGTSRAKQFFGPGTRLTVL.

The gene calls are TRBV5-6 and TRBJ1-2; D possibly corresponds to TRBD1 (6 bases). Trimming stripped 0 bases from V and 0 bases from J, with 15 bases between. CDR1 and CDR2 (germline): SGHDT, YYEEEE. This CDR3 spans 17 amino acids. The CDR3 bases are TGTGCCAGCAGCTTGGACAGGGTTAAAGGGGCTAACTATGGCTACACCTTC. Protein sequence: CASSLDRVKGANYGYTF.

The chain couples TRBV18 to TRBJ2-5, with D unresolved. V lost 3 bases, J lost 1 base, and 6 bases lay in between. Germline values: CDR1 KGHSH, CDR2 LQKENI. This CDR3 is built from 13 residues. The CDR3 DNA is TGTGCCAGCTCACCCGGTGGCCAAGAGACCCAGTACTTC. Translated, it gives CASSPGGQETQYF. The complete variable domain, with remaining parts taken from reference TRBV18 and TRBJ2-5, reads NAGVMQNPRHLVRRRGQEARLRCSPMKGHSHVYWYRQLPEEGLKFMVYLQKENIIDESGMPKERFSAEFPKEGPSILRIQQVVRGDSAAYFCASSPGGQETQYFGPGTRLLVL.

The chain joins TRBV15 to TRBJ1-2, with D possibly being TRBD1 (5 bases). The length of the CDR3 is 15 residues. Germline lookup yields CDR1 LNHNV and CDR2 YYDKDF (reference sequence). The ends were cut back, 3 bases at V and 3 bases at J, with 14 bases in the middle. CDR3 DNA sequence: TGTGCCACCAGCAGGCCGTCAGGGAGCTACTATGGCTACACCTTC. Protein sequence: CATSRPSGSYYGYTF.

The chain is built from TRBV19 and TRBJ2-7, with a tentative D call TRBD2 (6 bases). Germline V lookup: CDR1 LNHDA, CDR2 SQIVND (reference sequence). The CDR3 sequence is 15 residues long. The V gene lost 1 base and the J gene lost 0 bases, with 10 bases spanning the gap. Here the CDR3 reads CASSIASGPSYEQYF. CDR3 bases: TGTGCCAGTAGTATAGCCAGCGGGCCCTCCTACGAGCAGTACTTC.

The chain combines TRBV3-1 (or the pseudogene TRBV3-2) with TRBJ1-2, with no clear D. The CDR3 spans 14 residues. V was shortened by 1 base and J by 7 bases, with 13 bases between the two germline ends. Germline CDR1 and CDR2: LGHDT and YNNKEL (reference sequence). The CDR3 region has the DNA TGTGCCAGCAGCCAAGGGACGCAAGTGGGTGGCTACACCTTC. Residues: CASSQGTQVGGYTF.

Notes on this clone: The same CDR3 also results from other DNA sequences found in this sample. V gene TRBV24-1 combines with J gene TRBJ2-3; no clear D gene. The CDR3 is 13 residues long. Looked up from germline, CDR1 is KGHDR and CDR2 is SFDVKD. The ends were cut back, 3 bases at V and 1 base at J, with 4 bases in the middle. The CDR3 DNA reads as TGTGCCACCAGTGATGGGGGCACAGATACGCAGTATTTT. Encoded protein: CATSDGGTDTQYF.

Here the CDR3 reads CASSQRPRAGGYTF. The CDR3 region has the DNA TGTGCCAGCAGCCAGCGTCCCAGGGCTGGGGGCTACACCTTC. V gene TRBV3-1 (or the pseudogene TRBV3-2) combines with J gene TRBJ1-2; possible D gene TRBD1, 5 bases. The CDR3 runs 14 residues. The ends were cut back, 3 bases at V and 8 bases at J, with 16 bases in the middle. CDR1 is LGHDT, CDR2 YNNKEL, per germline (reference sequence).

The CDR3 DNA is TGTGCCTGGAAAACCGGGACAGGGAATCAGCCCCAGCATTTT. The encoded protein is CAWKTGTGNQPQHF. The chain recombines TRBV30 with TRBJ1-5; 9 bases agree with TRBD1. The CDR3 is 14 amino acids. J was trimmed by 4 bases and V by 4 bases; bases with no gene match: 5. Looked up from germline, CDR1 is GTSNPN and CDR2 is SVGIG (reference sequence).

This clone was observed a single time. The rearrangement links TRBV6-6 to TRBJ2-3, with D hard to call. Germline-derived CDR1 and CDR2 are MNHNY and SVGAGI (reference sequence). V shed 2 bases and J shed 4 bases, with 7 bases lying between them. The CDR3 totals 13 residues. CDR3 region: CASSYPEADTQYF. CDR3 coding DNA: TGTGCCAGCAGTTACCCTGAGGCAGATACGCAGTATTTT.